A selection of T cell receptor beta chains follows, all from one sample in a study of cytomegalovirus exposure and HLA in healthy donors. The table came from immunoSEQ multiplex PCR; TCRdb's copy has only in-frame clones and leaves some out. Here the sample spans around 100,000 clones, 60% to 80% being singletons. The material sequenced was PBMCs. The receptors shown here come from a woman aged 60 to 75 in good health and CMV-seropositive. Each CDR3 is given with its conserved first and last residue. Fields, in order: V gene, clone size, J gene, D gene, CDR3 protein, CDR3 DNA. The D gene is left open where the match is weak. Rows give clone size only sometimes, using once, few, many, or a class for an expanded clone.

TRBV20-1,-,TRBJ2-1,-,CIAGGLLGQFF,TGCATCGCTGGTGGACTCCTTGGGCAGTTCTTC
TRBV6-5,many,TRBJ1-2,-,CASGRWGDYGYTF,TGTGCCAGCGGCAGATGGGGGGACTATGGCTACACCTTC
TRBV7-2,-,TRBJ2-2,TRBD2,CASSLDAGGSFGELFF,TGTGCCAGCAGCTTAGATGCGGGAGGAAGCTTCGGGGAGCTGTTTTTT
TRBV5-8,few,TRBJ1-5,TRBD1,CASRGTGHQPQHF,TGTGCCAGCCGTGGGACAGGGCATCAGCCCCAGCATTTT
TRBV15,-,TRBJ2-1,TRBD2,CATSRGPAGDDSYNEQFF,TGTGCCACCAGCAGAGGACCAGCGGGGGACGATTCCTACAATGAGCAGTTCTTC
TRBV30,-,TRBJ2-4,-,CAWGHPIQFVAKNIQYF,TGTGCCTGGGGACACCCAATCCAATTCGTAGCCAAAAACATTCAGTACTTC
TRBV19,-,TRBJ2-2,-,CASSIYTGELFF,TGTGCCAGTAGTATTTATACCGGGGAGCTGTTTTTT
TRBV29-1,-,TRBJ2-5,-,CSVETGFLETQYF,TGCAGCGTTGAAACGGGGTTCCTGGAGACCCAGTACTTC
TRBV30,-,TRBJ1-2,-,CAWGTSGRAQLGGYTF,TGTGCCTGGGGGACGTCAGGGAGGGCCCAACTCGGGGGCTACACCTTC
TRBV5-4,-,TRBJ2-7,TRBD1,CASSSDRGEQYF,TGTGCCAGCAGCTCGGACAGGGGCGAGCAGTACTTC
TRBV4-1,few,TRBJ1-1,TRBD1,CASRYGTGQTNTEAFF,TGCGCCAGCAGGTACGGGACAGGGCAGACGAACACTGAAGCTTTCTTT
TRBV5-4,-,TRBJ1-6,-,CASSSRGGSYNSPLHF,TGTGCCAGCAGCTCAAGAGGGGGCTCCTATAATTCACCCCTCCACTTT
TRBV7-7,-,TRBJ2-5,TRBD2,CASSYGLAGETQYF,TGTGCTAGCAGCTATGGACTAGCGGGAGAGACCCAGTACTTC
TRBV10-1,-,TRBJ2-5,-,CASSPGVGPGETQYF,TGCGCCAGCAGTCCCGGTGTGGGGCCAGGGGAGACCCAGTACTTC
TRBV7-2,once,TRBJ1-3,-,CASSLAGARNTIYF,TGTGCCAGCAGCTTAGCAGGGGCGAGAAACACCATATATTTT
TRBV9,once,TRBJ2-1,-,CASSVAGGGADSYNEQFF,TGTGCCAGCAGCGTAGCTGGCGGAGGTGCGGACTCCTACAATGAGCAGTTCTTC
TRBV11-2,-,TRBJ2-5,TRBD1,CASSPGTGVQETQYF,TGTGCCAGCAGCCCCGGGACAGGGGTCCAAGAGACCCAGTACTTC
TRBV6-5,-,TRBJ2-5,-,CASSYRLVWETQYF,TGTGCCAGCAGTTACCGACTAGTGTGGGAGACCCAGTACTTC
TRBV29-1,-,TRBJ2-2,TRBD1,CSVAGDRGFDTGELFF,TGCAGCGTTGCTGGGGACAGGGGTTTTGACACCGGGGAGCTGTTTTTT
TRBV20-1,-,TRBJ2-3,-,CSARTDTQYF,TGCAGTGCTAGAACTGATACGCAGTATTTT
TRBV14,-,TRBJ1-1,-,CASSQGLHSFEAFF,TGTGCCAGCAGCCAAGGTCTCCACTCATTTGAAGCTTTCTTT
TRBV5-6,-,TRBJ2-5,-,CASSPGLGQETQYF,TGTGCCAGCAGCCCAGGGTTGGGACAAGAGACCCAGTACTTC
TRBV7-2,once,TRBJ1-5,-,CASSLEQGYPQHF,TGTGCCAGCAGCTTAGAACAGGGTTATCCCCAGCATTTT
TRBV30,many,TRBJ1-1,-,CAWSVLKNTEAFF,TGTGCCTGGAGTGTACTCAAGAACACTGAAGCTTTCTTT
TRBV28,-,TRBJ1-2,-,CAIGGNRYGYTF,TGTGCCATCGGGGGGAATCGCTATGGCTACACCTTC
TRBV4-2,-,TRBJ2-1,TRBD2,CASSLVAGGTYNEQFF,TGTGCCAGCAGCCTCGTAGCGGGAGGGACCTACAATGAGCAGTTCTTC
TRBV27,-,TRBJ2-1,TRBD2,CASSRREGGDNEQFF,TGTGCCAGCAGTCGGCGGGAGGGTGGGGACAATGAGCAGTTCTTC
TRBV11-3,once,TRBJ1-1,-,CASSFSGGNTEAFF,TGTGCCAGCAGCTTTTCAGGTGGGAACACTGAAGCTTTCTTT
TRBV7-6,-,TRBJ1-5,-,CASSPGGVRANQPQHF,TGTGCCAGCAGCCCGGGAGGGGTTAGGGCCAATCAGCCCCAGCATTTT
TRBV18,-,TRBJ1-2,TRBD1,CASSHGGTGTSNYGYTF,TGTGCCAGCTCACACGGCGGGACAGGGACATCTAACTATGGCTACACCTTC
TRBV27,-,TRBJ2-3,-,CASSLLSGILSSADTQYF,TGTGCCAGCAGTTTATTGTCGGGTATCTTGTCCTCAGCGGATACGCAGTATTTT
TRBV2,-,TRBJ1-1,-,CAISGILGTEAFF,TGTGCCATCTCAGGGATCCTCGGGACTGAAGCTTTCTTT
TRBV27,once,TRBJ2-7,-,CASSFSGKTYEQYF,TGTGCCAGCAGTTTCTCGGGAAAGACCTACGAGCAGTACTTC
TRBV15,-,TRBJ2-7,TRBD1,CATSRAGQGLEQYF,TGTGCCACCAGCAGAGCGGGACAGGGTCTCGAGCAGTACTTC
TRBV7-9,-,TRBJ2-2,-,CASSLGSGELFF,TGTGCCAGCAGCTTAGGGAGCGGGGAGCTGTTTTTT
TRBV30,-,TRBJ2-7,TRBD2,CAWRSRTSGRREQYF,TGTGCCTGGAGATCCCGGACTAGCGGGAGAAGAGAGCAGTACTTC
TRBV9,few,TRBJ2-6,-,CASSVTMGGGQSPGANVLTF,TGTGCCAGCAGCGTGACAATGGGAGGGGGACAATCTCCTGGGGCCAACGTCCTGACTTTC
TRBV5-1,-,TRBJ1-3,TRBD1,CASSSGTGAGNTIYF,TGCGCCAGCAGCTCGGGGACAGGGGCTGGAAACACCATATATTTT
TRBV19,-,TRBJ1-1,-,CASSNDIGSTEAFF,TGTGCCAGTAGTAATGATATTGGCAGCACTGAAGCTTTCTTT
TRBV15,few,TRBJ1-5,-,CATSRDGQGGNQPQHF,TGTGCCACCAGCAGAGATGGGCAGGGTGGCAATCAGCCCCAGCATTTT
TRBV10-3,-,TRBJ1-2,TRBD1,CAISETGQGLGGYTF,TGTGCCATCAGTGAGACGGGACAGGGGTTAGGTGGCTACACCTTC
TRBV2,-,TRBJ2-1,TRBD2,CASSVSSGSYNEQFF,TGTGCCAGCAGTGTGTCTAGCGGGAGCTACAATGAGCAGTTCTTC
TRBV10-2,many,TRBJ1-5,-,CASRQNSNQPQHF,TGCGCCAGCAGACAGAATAGCAATCAGCCCCAGCATTTT
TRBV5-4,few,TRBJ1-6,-,CASSKIGEKNSPLHF,TGTGCCAGCAGTAAAATAGGGGAAAAAAATTCACCCCTCCACTTT
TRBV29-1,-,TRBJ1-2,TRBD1,CSVGRGPNYGYTF,TGCAGCGTTGGGAGGGGGCCTAACTATGGCTACACCTTC
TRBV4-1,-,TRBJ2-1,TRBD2,CASSPPASGSYNEQFF,TGCGCCAGCAGCCCTCCCGCTAGCGGGAGTTACAATGAGCAGTTCTTC
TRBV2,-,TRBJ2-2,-,CASSVGASSTGELFF,TGTGCCAGCAGTGTGGGGGCCTCTAGCACCGGGGAGCTGTTTTTT